Listed below are T cell receptor beta chains from one sample, sequenced in a study of cytomegalovirus exposure and HLA in healthy donors. Generated by immunoSEQ multiplex PCR, the TCRdb table keeps only in-frame clones and is missing some. This sample carries about 140,000 clones, around 77% of them seen once, and the ten largest clones take about 2.2%. Sequences were obtained from PBMCs. All receptors come from a man aged 25-45 years in good health and CMV-seronegative. The CDR3 runs from the conserved cysteine through the conserved F or W. The D gene is left open where the match is weak. Clone size, where shown, is once, few, many, or a class for clones that have expanded.

j_call clone_size v_call d_call cdr3_nt cdr3_aa
TRBJ1-2 - TRBV6-5 TRBD1 TGTGCCAGCAGCTACACAGGGGGTGGGTATGGCTACACCTTC CASSYTGGGYGYTF
TRBJ1-4 - TRBV13 - TGTGCCAGCAGCTTAGCCGGGGCTAATGAAAAACTGTTTTTT CASSLAGANEKLFF
TRBJ2-2 - TRBV7-9 TRBD2 TGTGCCAGCAGCCCCGCGGGGGTGCGGGGTGCCGGGGAGCTGTTTTTT CASSPAGVRGAGELFF
TRBJ1-1 - TRBV5-1 TRBD1 TGCGCCAGCAGTCTGGGGACAGCGAGGTCTGAAGCTTTCTTT CASSLGTARSEAFF
TRBJ2-1 - TRBV6-5 - TGTGCCAGCAGTTACAGGGCTAGCGCTATGCACAATGAGCAGTTCTTC CASSYRASAMHNEQFF
TRBJ1-5 - TRBV10-2 - TGCGCCAGCACCGAGTGGGGGGGGGCGGTTGATCAGCCCCAGCATTTT CASTEWGGAVDQPQHF
TRBJ2-7 - TRBV5-1 TRBD2 TGCGCCAGCAGCTTTTCGCGGGGACTAGGGGTCTACGAGCAGTACTTC CASSFSRGLGVYEQYF
TRBJ1-4 once TRBV19 TRBD1 TGTGCCAGTAGTGACCCGACAGGGCGAGGCGAAAAACTGTTTTTT CASSDPTGRGEKLFF
TRBJ2-6 once TRBV7-6 - TGTGCCAGCAGCTTAGCCCAGGGCTCTGGGGCCAACGTCCTGACTTTC CASSLAQGSGANVLTF
TRBJ1-4 - TRBV19 TRBD1 TGTGCCAGTAGTAGGGACAGGAGTTCTAATGAAAAACTGTTTTTT CASSRDRSSNEKLFF
TRBJ2-5 - TRBV2 TRBD2 TGTGCCACCTCCCCTTTAGCGGGAGCTAAGCAAGAGACCCAGTACTTC CATSPLAGAKQETQYF
TRBJ2-2 - TRBV4-1 - TGCGCCAGCAGCCAAGGGTATCTAACAGGGTCCACCGGGGAGCTGTTTTTT CASSQGYLTGSTGELFF
TRBJ1-5 - TRBV5-6 - TGTGCCAGCAGCTCGGGACTGGGCAATCAGCCCCAGCATTTT CASSSGLGNQPQHF
TRBJ2-7 once TRBV18 TRBD1 TGTGCCAGCTCACCGCAAGACAGGGTCGAGCAGTACTTC CASSPQDRVEQYF
TRBJ2-7 - TRBV10-3 TRBD1 TGTGCCATCAGTGAGAGACATATCTATGGGACAGGGAACTACGAGCAGTACTTC CAISERHIYGTGNYEQYF
TRBJ2-7 - TRBV5-4 TRBD2 TGTGCCAGCAGCTCGGAACTAGCGGGTTACGAGCAGTACTTC CASSSELAGYEQYF
TRBJ2-2 - TRBV19 TRBD1 TGTGCCAGTAGTATAGGGACAGGGGGTACCGGGGAGCTGTTTTTT CASSIGTGGTGELFF
TRBJ1-5 - TRBV6-1 TRBD1 TGTGCCAGCATCCCGACAGGGTGGAATCAGCCCCAGCATTTT CASIPTGWNQPQHF
TRBJ2-5 - TRBV25-1 - TGTGCCAGCAGTGAACTTAGACAGTACCAAGAGACCCAGTACTTC CASSELRQYQETQYF
TRBJ1-2 - TRBV27 TRBD1 TGTGCCAGCAGTTTGACAGGGGAGAACTATGGCTACACCTTC CASSLTGENYGYTF
TRBJ1-2 - TRBV9 - TGTGCCAGCAGCACGGTACAGGGAATCCATGGCTACACCTTC CASSTVQGIHGYTF
TRBJ1-6 - TRBV6-5 - TGTGCCAGCAGTTACTCAAAGGGACTGTTCAATTCACCCCTCCACTTT CASSYSKGLFNSPLHF
TRBJ2-7 once TRBV2 - TGTGCCAGCAGTTCAGGGGACTACAGCCTCTACGAGCAGTACTTC CASSSGDYSLYEQYF
TRBJ2-7 - TRBV25-1 TRBD1 TGTGCCAGTAGTCCCAAAGGGGGCGTTTCCTACGAGCAGTACTTC CASSPKGGVSYEQYF
TRBJ1-6 - TRBV9 - TGTGCCAGCAGCGTAGGGAGGCAGAATTCACCCCTCCACTTT CASSVGRQNSPLHF
TRBJ1-3 - TRBV6-4 - TGTGCCAGCAAAGAGGGGGGGGGCCGGACCGATTCTGGAAACACCATATATTTT CASKEGGGRTDSGNTIYF
TRBJ1-4 once TRBV4-2 - TGTGCCAGCAGCCAAGATCCCTCACAGGGCAGTGAAAAACTGTTTTTT CASSQDPSQGSEKLFF
TRBJ1-3 - TRBV15 - TGTGCCACCAGCCGGAACAGGGTACTAAGCTCTGGAAACACCATATATTTT CATSRNRVLSSGNTIYF